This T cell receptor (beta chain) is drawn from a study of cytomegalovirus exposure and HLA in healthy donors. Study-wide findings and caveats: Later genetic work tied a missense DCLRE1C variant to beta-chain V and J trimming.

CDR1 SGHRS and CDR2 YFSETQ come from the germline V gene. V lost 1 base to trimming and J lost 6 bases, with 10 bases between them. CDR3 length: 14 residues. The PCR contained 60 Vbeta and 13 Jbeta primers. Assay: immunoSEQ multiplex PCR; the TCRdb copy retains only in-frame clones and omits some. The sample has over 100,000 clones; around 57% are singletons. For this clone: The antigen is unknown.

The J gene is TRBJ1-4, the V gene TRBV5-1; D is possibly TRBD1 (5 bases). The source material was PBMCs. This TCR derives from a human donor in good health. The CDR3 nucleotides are TGCGCCAGCAGCTTGTCCAGGGCCGATGAAAAACTGTTTTTT. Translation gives CASSLSRADEKLFF. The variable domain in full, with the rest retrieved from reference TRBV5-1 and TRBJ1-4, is KAGVTQTPRYLIKTRGQQVTLSCSPISGHRSVSWYQQTPGQGLQFLFEYFSETQRNKGNFPGRFSGRQFSNSRSEMNVSTLELGDSALYLCASSLSRADEKLFFGSGTQLSVL.